The present entry profiles one TCR beta chain with its context. The sample originates from a study of blood T cell repertoires in COVID-19. Study in general: Donors in the United States, Italy and Spain gave samples during acute or convalescent COVID-19. Sources were T cells, B-cell-depleted T cells, or PBMCs; the material itself was cDNA or gDNA.

Germline values: CDR1 MNHEY, CDR2 SVGAGI. The J segment lost 5 bases and the V segment lost 4 bases, leaving 4 bases of the junction unmatched. The CDR3 contains 15 residues. In the source study's methods: Amplification of reference gene primers provided the estimated nucleated cell counts. The repertoire was sequenced with immunoSEQ multiplex PCR; TCRdb's copy has only in-frame clones and lacks some. That table gives V, J and clone size, and the DNA gave D and trimming. The repertoire has about 250,000 clones, 87% of them found once; the top ten carry under 4%. Input material: peripheral blood. The chain is built from TRBV6-5 and TRBJ1-5; the match to TRBD1 covers 11 bases. This clonotype was obtained from a man between 18 and 29 years old with active or convalescent COVID-19. CDR3 amino acids: CASSWTGGVDQPQHF. In DNA, the CDR3 is TGTGCCAGCAGTTGGACAGGGGGCGTTGATCAGCCCCAGCATTTT.